This T cell receptor (beta chain) was identified during a study of immune characteristics of hereditary and idiopathic chronic pancreatitis. Points from the study as a whole: Chronic pancreatitis severity scores rose with numbers of productive TCR rearrangements. Hereditary versus idiopathic pancreatitis showed different Vbeta-Jbeta usage, including TRBV10, TRBV19, TRBV23, TRBV5. Tissue came only from TPIAT, so disease duration may affect findings.

Measured with immunoSEQ multiplex PCR; TCRdb has only the in-frame clones, and not every one. Of 5,600 or so clones in the sample, over 65% are singletons; the top ten hold around 7.5%. The ends were cut back, 4 bases at V and 3 bases at J, with 10 bases in the middle. The CDR3 loop spans 13 amino acids. Germline CDR1 reads SGHRS; CDR2 reads YFSETQ. Chronic pancreatitis tissue was collected during total pancreatectomy with islet autotransplantation. Regarding this clone: The target antigen is unknown.

This chain connects TRBV5-1 to TRBJ1-2, with D maybe TRBD1 (5 bases). The sequenced sample consisted of pancreas tissue with hereditary chronic pancreatitis. This TCR derives from a human donor with chronic pancreatitis. CDR3: CASSVGTDYGYTF. CDR3 nucleotides: TGCGCCAGCAGCGTAGGGACGGACTATGGCTACACCTTC.